The source of this T cell receptor beta chain is a study of cytomegalovirus exposure and HLA in healthy donors. Use of 60 Vbeta and 13 Jbeta primers characterized the PCR. Assay: immunoSEQ multiplex PCR; the TCRdb copy retains only in-frame clones and omits some. The repertoire holds about 93,000 clones, just over 75% seen once, with about 0.5% in the top ten. CDR3 length: 14 residues. V lost 0 bases, J lost 6 bases, and 12 bases lay in between. CDR1 SGHNT and CDR2 YYREEE come from the germline V gene (reference sequence). This rearrangement joins TRBV5-4 to TRBJ1-2, with a tentative D call TRBD1 (6 bases). Material for sequencing was PBMCs. The source is a man younger than 45 in good health and CMV-seronegative. Written as DNA, the CDR3 is TGTGCCAGCAGCTTGGTAGGGGGTTCCCATGGCTACACCTTC. Translated, it gives CASSLVGGSHGYTF. Drawing the rest from reference TRBV5-4 and TRBJ1-2, the complete variable domain is ETGVTQSPTHLIKTRGQQVTLRCSSQSGHNTVSWYQQALGQGPQFIFQYYREEENGRGNFPPRFSGLQFPNYSSELNVNALELDDSALYLCASSLVGGSHGYTFGSGTRLTVV.